This T cell receptor beta chain was found in a study of PD-1 blockade in classical Hodgkin lymphoma. Findings of the study overall: Before treatment, complete responders showed about the same diversity as newly diagnosed patients. Healthy donors reportedly exceeded newly diagnosed patients in baseline TCR diversity.

Each patient relapsed following autologous stem cell transplantation, and prior brentuximab vedotin exposure differed. Germline CDR1 is MNHNS and CDR2 is SASEGT. This CDR3 spans 13 amino acids. Trimming removed 4 bases at V and 7 bases at J, with 10 bases between. Method: immunoSEQ multiplex PCR; TCRdb's copy keeps in-frame clones and lacks some. This table holds roughly 16,000 clones, roughly 88% found once. Worth noting for this clone: The antigen is unknown.

The receptor was isolated from a human donor with classical Hodgkin lymphoma. This sample comprised peripheral blood mononuclear cells (PBMCs), obtained before the second cycle of nivolumab. V usage is TRBV6-1 and J usage is TRBJ1-4; D is unclear. CDR3 sequence: CASSASEFEKLFF. The DNA for the CDR3 is TGTGCCAGCAGTGCCTCGGAGTTTGAAAAACTGTTTTTT.